This T cell receptor beta chain comes out of a study of blood T cell repertoires in COVID-19. Study context: The origin of the acute and convalescent COVID-19 samples was the United States, Italy and Spain. Sample material is recorded as cDNA or gDNA derived from T cells, B-cell-depleted T cells, or PBMCs.

Authors' methods: Counts of nucleated cells, estimated from reference gene primer amplification, were obtained. TCRdb's copy holds only in-frame clones and misses some; the assay was immunoSEQ multiplex PCR. V, J and clone size are taken as reported in that table, and D and trimming were inferred from the DNA itself. The sample has tens of thousands of clones, more than 75% seen once. In germline, CDR1 is SGHRS, CDR2 YFSETQ. The length of the CDR3 is 14 residues. The V segment lost 5 bases and the J segment 2 bases; nucleotides outside the gene matches: 6. This chain connects TRBV5-1 to TRBJ2-5, with 7 positions matching TRBD1. Sample: peripheral blood. This TCR derives from a woman aged 60-75 years with acute or convalescent COVID-19. DNA for the CDR3: TGCGCCAGCAGGCCCGGGACAGCACAAGAGACCCAGTACTTC. It is translated as CASRPGTAQETQYF.